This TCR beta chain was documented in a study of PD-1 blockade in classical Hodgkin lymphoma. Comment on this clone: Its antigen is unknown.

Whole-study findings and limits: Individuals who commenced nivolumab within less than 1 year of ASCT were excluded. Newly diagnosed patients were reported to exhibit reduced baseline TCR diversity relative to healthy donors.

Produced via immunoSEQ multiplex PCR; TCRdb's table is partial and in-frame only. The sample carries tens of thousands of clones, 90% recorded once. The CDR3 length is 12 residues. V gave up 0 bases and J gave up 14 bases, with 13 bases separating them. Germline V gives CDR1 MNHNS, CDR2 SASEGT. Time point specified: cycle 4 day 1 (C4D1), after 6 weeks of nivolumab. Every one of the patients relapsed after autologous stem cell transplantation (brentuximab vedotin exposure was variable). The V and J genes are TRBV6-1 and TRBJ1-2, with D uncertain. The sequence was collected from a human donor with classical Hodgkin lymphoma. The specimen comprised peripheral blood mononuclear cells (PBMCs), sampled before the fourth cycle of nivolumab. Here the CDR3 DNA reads TGTGCCAGCAGTGAAGCGCTTTTCCTCCAGACCTTC. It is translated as CASSEALFLQTF.